This T cell receptor (beta chain) was sequenced during a study of blood T cell repertoires in COVID-19. Overall study: The samples span acute and convalescent COVID-19 from the United States, Italy and Spain. PBMCs, B-cell-depleted T cells, or T cells provided the cDNA or gDNA that made up the material.

The junction had 15 bases not matched to a gene; V was cut back by 0 bases and J by 3 bases. Germline lookup yields CDR1 LGHNA and CDR2 YNFKEQ. The CDR3 length is 20 residues. Methods used by the authors: Estimates of nucleated cell counts were drawn from the amplification of reference gene primers. TCRdb's table, derived via immunoSEQ multiplex PCR, lists solely in-frame clones and lacks some. V and J calls and clone size are as listed in that table; D and trimming were resolved from the DNA. Altogether about 190,000 clones are present, roughly 90% being singletons, with the ten largest covering approximately 0.64%.

The V and J genes are TRBV4-2 and TRBJ2-3, with TRBD2 matching over 10 bases. The specimen was peripheral blood. The TCR originated in a man aged 50 or older with acute or convalescent COVID-19. CDR3 in amino acids: CASSQDRRAGGPTLTDTQYF. CDR3 nucleotide sequence: TGTGCCAGCAGCCAAGATCGTCGAGCGGGAGGGCCGACACTGACAGATACGCAGTATTTT.